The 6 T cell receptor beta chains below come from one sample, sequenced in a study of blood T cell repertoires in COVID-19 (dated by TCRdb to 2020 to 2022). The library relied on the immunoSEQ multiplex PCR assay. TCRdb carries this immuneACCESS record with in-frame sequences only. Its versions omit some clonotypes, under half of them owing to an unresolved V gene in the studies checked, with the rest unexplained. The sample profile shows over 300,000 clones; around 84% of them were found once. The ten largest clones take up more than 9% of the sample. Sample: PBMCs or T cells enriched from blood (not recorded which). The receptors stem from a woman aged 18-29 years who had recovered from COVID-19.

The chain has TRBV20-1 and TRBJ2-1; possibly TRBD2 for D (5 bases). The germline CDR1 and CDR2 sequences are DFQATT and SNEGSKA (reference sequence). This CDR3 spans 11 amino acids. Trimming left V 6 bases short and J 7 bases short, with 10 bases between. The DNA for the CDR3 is TGCAGTGCGAGGGTAGGGAATGAGCAGTTCTTC. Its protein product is CSARVGNEQFF.

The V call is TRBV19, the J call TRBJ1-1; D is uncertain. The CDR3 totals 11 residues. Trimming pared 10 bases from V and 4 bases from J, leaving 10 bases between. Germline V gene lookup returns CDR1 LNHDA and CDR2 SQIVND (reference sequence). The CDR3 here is CATRASTEAFF. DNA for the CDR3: TGTGCCACACGCGCAAGCACTGAAGCTTTCTTT.

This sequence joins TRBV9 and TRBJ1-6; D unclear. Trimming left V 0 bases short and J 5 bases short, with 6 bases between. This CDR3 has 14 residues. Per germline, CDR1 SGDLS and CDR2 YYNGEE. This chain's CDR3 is CASSVARDNSPLHF. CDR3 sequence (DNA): TGTGCCAGCAGCGTAGCCCGTGATAATTCACCCCTCCACTTT.

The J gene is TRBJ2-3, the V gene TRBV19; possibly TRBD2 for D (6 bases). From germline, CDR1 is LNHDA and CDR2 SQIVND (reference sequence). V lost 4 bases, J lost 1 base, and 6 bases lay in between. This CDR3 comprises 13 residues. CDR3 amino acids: CASSSGGTDTQYF. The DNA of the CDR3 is TGTGCCAGTAGTAGCGGGGGCACAGATACGCAGTATTTT.

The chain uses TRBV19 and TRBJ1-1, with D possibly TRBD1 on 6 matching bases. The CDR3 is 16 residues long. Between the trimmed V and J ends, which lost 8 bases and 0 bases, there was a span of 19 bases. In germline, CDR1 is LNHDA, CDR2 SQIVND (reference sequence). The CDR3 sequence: CASRNWESGVNTEAFF. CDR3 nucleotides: TGTGCCAGTCGCAATTGGGAATCAGGGGTGAACACTGAAGCTTTCTTT.

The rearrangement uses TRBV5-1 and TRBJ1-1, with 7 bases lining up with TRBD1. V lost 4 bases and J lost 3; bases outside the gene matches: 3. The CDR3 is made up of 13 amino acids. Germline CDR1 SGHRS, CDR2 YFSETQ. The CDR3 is CASSADRDTEAFF. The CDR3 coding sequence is TGCGCCAGCAGCGCCGACAGGGACACTGAAGCTTTCTTT.